The 20 T cell receptor beta chains in this list originate from one sample, sequenced in a study of T cells after posttransplantation cyclophosphamide. The data were produced by immunoSEQ multiplex PCR, yet TCRdb's version contains in-frame clones alone and is incomplete. The sample includes approximately 35,000 clones, none of them occurring once. Sequencing was carried out using PBMCs. The receptors shown here come from a girl aged 10-17 years in good health, CMV-negative, and a related stem cell transplant donor.

The gene calls are TRBV15 and TRBJ2-7; D gene uncertain. V lost 8 bases to trimming and J lost 2 bases, with 10 bases between them. Germline CDR1 is LNHNV and CDR2 is YYDKDF (reference sequence). The CDR3 covers 12 residues. The CDR3 nucleotides are TGTGCCACCGGAGAGAACCCCTACGAGCAGTACTTC. As protein: CATGENPYEQYF.

This chain joins TRBV12-5 and TRBJ2-1; maybe TRBD2 (5 bases). Trimming cost V 6 bases and J 6 bases, with 18 bases left between them. The CDR3 is 15 residues long. The germline V gene has CDR1 LGHNT and CDR2 FRNRAP. The CDR3 DNA reads as TGTGCTAGTGGGTTGAATTCAGACTATCTCAATGAGCAGTTCTTC. Protein: CASGLNSDYLNEQFF. The full variable domain, its missing parts supplied by reference TRBV12-5 and TRBJ2-1, is DARVTQTPRHKVTEMGQEVTMRCQPILGHNTVFWYRQTMMQGLELLAYFRNRAPLDDSGMPKDRFSAEMPDATLATLKIQPSEPRDSAVYFCASGLNSDYLNEQFFGPGTRLTVL.

This clone was counted only a few times. The chain combines TRBV5-1 with TRBJ2-2; 8 bases line up with TRBD2. J gave up 4 bases and V 1 base, and 6 bases lay outside the gene matches. This CDR3 contains 16 residues. From germline, CDR1 is SGHRS and CDR2 YFSETQ. Here the CDR3 DNA reads TGCGCCAGCAGCTTGACGGGGGGGCTACGCACCGGGGAGCTGTTTTTT. Amino acids: CASSLTGGLRTGELFF.

This clone has ten or more counts. The chain carries TRBV7-9 and TRBJ2-7, with D perhaps matching TRBD1 (6 bases). The V gene lost 1 base and the J gene lost 2 bases, with 6 bases spanning the gap. CDR1 is SEHNR and CDR2 is FQNEAQ in the germline V gene (reference sequence). The CDR3 is 13 amino acids. The CDR3 here is CASSLGGPYEQYF. The DNA for the CDR3 is TGTGCCAGCAGCTTAGGGGGGCCCTACGAGCAGTACTTC.

This clone has a count of ten or more. The chain links TRBV7-2 to TRBJ2-2; TRBD2 is a possible D gene (6 bases). Germline CDR1 reads SGHTA; CDR2 reads FQGNSA. This CDR3 is 15 amino acids long. Trimming stripped 5 bases from V and 1 base from J, with 11 bases between. The CDR3 reads CASSTQAGNTGELFF. DNA of the CDR3: TGTGCCAGCAGCACCCAAGCGGGGAACACCGGGGAGCTGTTTTTT.

This clone was seen repeatedly, ten times or more. The chain recombines TRBV6-6 with TRBJ2-1; 9 bases are a match to TRBD1. The CDR3 runs to 15 residues. Germline V gene data show CDR1 as MNHNY and CDR2 as SVGAGI (reference sequence). Trimming cost V 6 bases and J 4 bases; bases outside gene matches: 7. CDR3 DNA: TGTGCCAGCAGGGACGGGACAGGGATATACAATGAGCAGTTCTTC. It is translated as CASRDGTGIYNEQFF.

This clone was counted at least ten times. The chain links TRBV11-2 to TRBJ2-3; TRBD2 agrees at 8 bases. Losses at the gene ends were 5 bases for V and 2 bases for J; bases not matched to a gene: 9. The CDR3 consists of 16 residues. Germline CDR1 SGHAT, CDR2 FQNNGV. The CDR3 coding sequence is TGTGCCAGCAGCCCCGGTTGGCGGGGGGACACAGATACGCAGTATTTT. As protein: CASSPGWRGDTDTQYF.

This clone was picked up many times. The J gene is TRBJ2-5, the V gene TRBV11-2, with a weak D call TRBD2 (6 bases). V shed 4 bases and J shed 2 bases, with 8 bases lying between them. The CDR3 is 13 residues long. The germline gives CDR1 SGHAT, CDR2 FQNNGV. CDR3 nucleotide sequence: TGTGCCAGCAGCTCTCGGGGGCAAGAGACCCAGTACTTC. Amino acid sequence: CASSSRGQETQYF.

In this sample, this clone turned up many times. The chain employs TRBV7-3 and TRBJ2-4, with 8 positions matching TRBD2. The CDR3 has 14 amino acids. The V segment lost 3 bases and the J segment 8 bases; nucleotides outside the gene matches: 6. CDR1 SGHTA and CDR2 FQGTGA come from the germline V gene. The CDR3 spells CASSFGRAFDIQYF. The CDR3 bases are TGTGCCAGCAGCTTCGGGAGGGCCTTTGACATTCAGTACTTC.

CDR3 residues: CASSLSGGSYNEQFF. The CDR3 region has the DNA TGTGCCAGCAGCCTCAGCGGGGGCTCCTACAATGAGCAGTTCTTC. J is TRBJ2-1 and V is TRBV13; 8 bases line up with TRBD2. The V segment lost 5 bases and the J segment 0 bases; nucleotides outside the gene matches: 3. This CDR3 contains 15 residues. Germline CDR1 reads PRHDT; CDR2 reads FYEKMQ (reference sequence).

This clone was seen ten or more times. This chain connects TRBV2 to TRBJ1-5; D uncertain. The V and J ends lost 7 bases and 7 bases respectively, with 14 bases between them. CDR3 length equals 13 residues. Germline V CDR1 and CDR2: SNHLY, FYNNEI. DNA of the CDR3: TGTGCCAGCACGGAGGTAGAGGAGCAGCCCCAGCATTTT. Translated: CASTEVEEQPQHF.

This clone was counted ten times or more. The chain uses TRBV29-1 and TRBJ2-1; possibly TRBD2 for D (5 bases). The CDR3 loop spans 11 amino acids. The germline V gene has CDR1 SQVTM and CDR2 ANQGSEA. V dropped 7 bases and J dropped 6 bases, with 10 bases sitting between them. CDR3 sequence (DNA): TGCAGCGGCCGGGGTTCCAATGAGCAGTTCTTC. Protein: CSGRGSNEQFF.

There are many counts of this clone. The chain joins TRBV6-1 to TRBJ1-5; TRBD1 agrees at 7 bases. Germline V lookup: CDR1 MNHNS, CDR2 SASEGT. V was pared by 4 bases and J by 1 base, with 7 bases of the junction left unmatched. The CDR3 is 16 amino acids. The CDR3 reads CASSGHRDRSNQPQHF. The CDR3 DNA reads TGTGCCAGCAGTGGTCACCGGGACAGAAGCAATCAGCCCCAGCATTTT.

In this sample, this clone turned up many times. The CDR3: CASSLSGRDIQYF. The DNA of the CDR3 is TGTGCCAGCAGCCTTAGCGGGAGAGACATTCAGTACTTC. The V gene is TRBV9, the J gene TRBJ2-4; 9 bases are shared with TRBD2. The V gene's germline CDR1 is SGDLS and CDR2 YYNGEE. Trimming at V came to 4 bases and at J to 8 bases, leaving 4 bases not matched to a gene. This CDR3 is 13 amino acids long.

This clone was observed a few times. The rearrangement links TRBV25-1 to TRBJ2-5, with 10 bases that match TRBD1. Near its end, the DNA agrees better with TRBJ2-7, so the J call may be wrong. The CDR3 has 18 residues. CDR1 is MGHDK, CDR2 SYGVNS, per germline. CDR3 DNA: TGTGCCAGCAGTGGGAAAGTCCCGGGACAGGGGACCCCCTACGAGCAGTACTTC. It translates to CASSGKVPGQGTPYEQYF.

The sample holds many counts of this clone. CDR3 amino acids: CASSTGQTIYGYTF. CDR3 coding DNA: TGTGCCAGCAGCACGGGACAGACTATCTACGGCTACACCTTC. This chain joins TRBV5-6 and TRBJ1-2; 7 nucleotides line up with TRBD1. J gave up 8 bases and V 4 bases, and 11 bases lay outside the gene matches. This CDR3 contains 14 residues. The germline V gene encodes CDR1 SGHDT and CDR2 YYEEEE.

The chain is built from TRBV19 and TRBJ2-5; possible D gene TRBD2, 6 bases. V lost 6 bases to trimming and J lost 5 bases, with 13 bases between them. The germline V gene has CDR1 LNHDA and CDR2 SQIVND (reference sequence). This CDR3 has 13 residues. The DNA of the CDR3 is TGTGCCAGTAGGGGAGGACCTGGGGAGACCCAGTACTTC. This codes for CASRGGPGETQYF.

This clone appeared a few times. The DNA of the CDR3 is TGTGCCAGCAGTTTGGGGGCTGGTGTAGGCACTGAAGCTTTCTTT. Encoded protein: CASSLGAGVGTEAFF. The V gene is TRBV28, the J gene TRBJ1-1, with D possibly being TRBD1 (6 bases). This CDR3 is 15 amino acids long. The germline gives CDR1 MDHEN, CDR2 SYDVKM. Deletions cut 3 bases from V and 4 bases from J, with 15 bases between.

This clone was seen at least ten times. The chain recombines TRBV28 with TRBJ1-2; maybe TRBD1 (5 bases). V was cut by 7 bases and J by 5 bases, with 23 bases left in between. The length of the CDR3 is 16 residues. The V gene's germline CDR1 is MDHEN and CDR2 SYDVKM. This CDR3 is CASTLGASPLWYGYTF. The CDR3 bases are TGTGCCAGCACCCTAGGGGCATCTCCACTCTGGTATGGCTACACCTTC.

This clone was seen only a few times. This chain links TRBV28 with TRBJ2-2; D perhaps matches TRBD1 (6 bases). From germline, CDR1 is MDHEN and CDR2 SYDVKM. The CDR3 has 15 residues. V was cut by 6 bases and J by 5 bases, with 16 bases left in between. The CDR3 nucleotides are TGTGCCAGCAGCCGAGGACAGATAGTAACCGGGGAGCTGTTTTTT. Amino acid sequence: CASSRGQIVTGELFF.